Shown below are 18 T cell receptor beta chains from a single sample sequenced in a study of blood T cell repertoires in COVID-19. Data came from immunoSEQ multiplex PCR; TCRdb stores just in-frame clones and leaves some out. The sample lists 250,000 to 300,000 clones, about 85% occurring once. The material sequenced was peripheral blood. The source of these receptors is a man younger than 30 with active or convalescent COVID-19.

V is TRBV3-1 (or the pseudogene TRBV3-2) and J is TRBJ2-1; 15 positions match TRBD2. The CDR3 is made up of 21 amino acids. The germline V gene encodes CDR1 LGHDT and CDR2 YNNKEL (reference sequence). With 3 bases clipped from V and 2 bases from J, the junction kept 14 bases outside the gene matches. CDR3 in amino acids: CASSQYPMGTSGRSTYNEQFF. The CDR3 DNA sequence: TGTGCCAGCAGCCAGTACCCCATGGGGACTAGCGGGAGGTCCACCTACAATGAGCAGTTCTTC.

The CDR3 sequence: CASSQEHKVERYYNEQFF. CDR3 DNA: TGCGCCAGCAGCCAAGAACATAAGGTAGAGCGTTACTACAATGAGCAGTTCTTC. The chain carries TRBV4-3 and TRBJ2-1; D is uncertain. This CDR3 is built from 18 residues. Looked up from germline, CDR1 is LGHNA and CDR2 is YSLEER. Trimming left V 0 bases short and J 3 bases short, with 18 bases between.

The V gene is TRBV3-1 (or the pseudogene TRBV3-2), the J gene TRBJ2-1, with D unresolved. The CDR3 runs to 14 residues. Germline V lookup: CDR1 LGHDT, CDR2 YNNKEL (reference sequence). The germline V and J ends were trimmed by 0 bases and 7 bases, with 10 bases remaining between them. The CDR3 DNA follows: TGTGCCAGCAGCCAAGAAATTAGCCTTAATGAGCAGTTCTTC. It is translated as CASSQEISLNEQFF.

This chain joins TRBV28 and TRBJ2-4; TRBD2 aligns across 11 bases. CDR3 size: 15 residues. Per germline, CDR1 MDHEN and CDR2 SYDVKM. Trimming cost V 8 bases and J 7 bases; bases outside gene matches: 10. CDR3 sequence: CASALGTSGSNIQYF. CDR3 sequence (DNA): TGTGCCAGCGCCCTCGGGACTAGCGGTTCTAACATTCAGTACTTC. The full variable domain, completed using reference TRBV28 and TRBJ2-4, is DVKVTQSSRYLVKRTGEKVFLECVQDMDHENMFWYRQDPGLGLRLIYFSYDVKMKEKGDIPEGYSVSREKKERFSLILESASTNQTSMYLCASALGTSGSNIQYFGAGTRLSVL.

Concerning this clone: It is unclear where the CDR3 begins or ends on the DNA, so no DNA is shown, and the CDR3 is as TCRdb lists it. V is TRBV7-9 and J is TRBJ2-5; whether TRBD2, the table's D call, matches the DNA was not checked. The CDR3 sequence runs 16 residues, both termini included. The V gene's germline CDR1 is SEHNR and CDR2 FQNEAQ (reference sequence). This chain's CDR3 is CASRPTSGGFLETQYF.

The J gene is TRBJ1-2, the V gene TRBV7-2; D is unresolved. The germline V gene encodes CDR1 SGHTA and CDR2 FQGNSA. Trimming removed 10 bases at V and 7 bases at J, with 13 bases between. The CDR3 totals 11 residues. For the CDR3, the DNA is TGTGCCACCAAACGGGTTCTTGGCTACACCTTC. Its protein product is CATKRVLGYTF.

The chain recombines TRBV30 with TRBJ2-7; D possibly corresponds to TRBD1 (6 bases). This CDR3 comprises 13 residues. V was shortened by 8 bases and J by 5 bases, with 19 bases between the two germline ends. Germline assignment: CDR1 GTSNPN and CDR2 SVGIG (reference sequence). CDR3 region: CAGPGEYADEQYF. CDR3 bases: TGTGCCGGACCAGGGGAATACGCTGACGAGCAGTACTTC.

CDR3 sequence (DNA): TGTGCCAGCCTCCCAGCGGGCCTTAACACCGGGGAGCTGTTTTTT. Amino acid sequence: CASLPAGLNTGELFF. The rearrangement uses TRBV6-5 and TRBJ2-2, with D possibly being TRBD2 (6 bases). The CDR3 is 15 residues long. The germline gives CDR1 MNHEY, CDR2 SVGAGI. V lost 8 bases and J 2 bases, leaving 15 bases between the germline ends.

This sequence joins TRBV10-2 and TRBJ1-6, with D perhaps TRBD1 (5 bases). This CDR3 region has 14 residues. Germline CDR1 WSHSY, CDR2 SAAADI. Between the trimmed V and J ends, which lost 0 bases and 9 bases, there was a span of 9 bases. The DNA of the CDR3 is TGCGCCAGCAGTGAGTCACGGGGGGGTTCACCCCTCCACTTT. Protein product: CASSESRGGSPLHF.

J is TRBJ2-5 and V is TRBV18; D may be TRBD1 (5 bases). Germline CDR1 and CDR2: KGHSH and LQKENI. The length of the CDR3 is 15 residues. Trimming stripped 6 bases from V and 2 bases from J, with 16 bases between. For the CDR3, the DNA is TGTGCCAGCTCCAACCCAGGGCGCCCGCAAGAGACCCAGTACTTC. Translation gives CASSNPGRPQETQYF. The full variable domain, in which reference TRBV18 and TRBJ2-5 provide the parts outside the CDR3, is NAGVMQNPRHLVRRRGQEARLRCSPMKGHSHVYWYRQLPEEGLKFMVYLQKENIIDESGMPKERFSAEFPKEGPSILRIQQVVRGDSAAYFCASSNPGRPQETQYFGPGTRLLVL.

V is TRBV5-6 and J is TRBJ1-2; 8 bases fit TRBD1. This CDR3 region has 16 residues. Germline values: CDR1 SGHDT, CDR2 YYEEEE. The V gene end was trimmed by 4 bases and the J gene end by 4 bases; junction bases not matched to a gene: 12. In DNA form, the CDR3 reads TGTGCCAGCAGCCCCGAGACAGGGGTGAATAGCTATGGCTACACCTTC. It translates to CASSPETGVNSYGYTF.

The chain couples TRBV6-5 to TRBJ2-5; D remains unclear. The CDR3 is 11 residues long. Germline lookup yields CDR1 MNHEY and CDR2 SVGAGI. Trimming left V 9 bases short and J 5 bases short, with 10 bases between. CDR3 region: CASKFGETQYF. The CDR3 region has the DNA TGTGCCAGTAAATTCGGGGAGACCCAGTACTTC.

The rearrangement joins TRBV15 to TRBJ2-1; 7 nucleotides agree with TRBD2. The V gene's germline CDR1 is LNHNV and CDR2 YYDKDF (reference sequence). The junction had 6 bases not matched to a gene; V was cut back by 3 bases and J by 4 bases. The length of the CDR3 is 15 residues. The CDR3 coding sequence is TGTGCCACCAGCAGGGCCGGGACTATTTACAATGAGCAGTTCTTC. Protein sequence: CATSRAGTIYNEQFF.

The V and J genes are TRBV29-1 and TRBJ2-3; D perhaps matches TRBD1 (5 bases). The CDR3 extends over 13 amino acids. Trimming removed 1 base at V and 5 bases at J, with 10 bases between. CDR1 is SQVTM and CDR2 is ANQGSEA in the germline V gene. The DNA for the CDR3 is TGCAGCGTTGAAGTCGGCAGGGTAGATACGCAGTATTTT. Its protein is CSVEVGRVDTQYF.

This chain connects TRBV2 to TRBJ2-5, with TRBD2 matching over 9 bases. This CDR3 has 14 residues. The ends lost 5 bases at V and 5 bases at J; junction bases unmatched: 6. Germline CDR1 and CDR2: SNHLY and FYNNEI. CDR3 DNA: TGTGCCAGCAGTCCAAATAGCGGGAGTGAGACCCAGTACTTC. Translating gives CASSPNSGSETQYF.

This clone has a handful of counts. The genes are TRBV3-1 (or the pseudogene TRBV3-2) and TRBJ1-4; a possible D gene is TRBD1 (6 bases). This CDR3 contains 17 residues. The germline V gene has CDR1 LGHDT and CDR2 YNNKEL (reference sequence). The ends were cut back, 2 bases at V and 8 bases at J, with 21 bases in the middle. Here the CDR3 DNA reads TGTGCCAGCAGCCAAAACCCTCGACAGGCAGGCGGGGAAAAACTGTTTTTT. Translation: CASSQNPRQAGGEKLFF.

V gene TRBV7-2 combines with J gene TRBJ2-7; 9 bases fit TRBD2. J was trimmed by 4 bases and V by 1 base; bases with no gene match: 5. The CDR3 is made up of 15 amino acids. Looked up from germline, CDR1 is SGHTA and CDR2 is FQGNSA. CDR3 region: CASSLVAGERYEQYF. CDR3 nucleotides: TGTGCCAGCAGCTTAGTAGCGGGAGAAAGGTACGAGCAGTACTTC.

V usage is TRBV21-1 and J usage is TRBJ2-3; TRBD2, the table's D call, lacks a check against the DNA. TRBV21-1 has pseudogene status. CDR3 size: 17 residues. The CDR3 reads CASSPRGGLGDTDTQYF. CDR3 in DNA: TGTGCCAGCAGCCCCCGGGGGGGACTAGGGGACACAGATACGCAGTATTTT.